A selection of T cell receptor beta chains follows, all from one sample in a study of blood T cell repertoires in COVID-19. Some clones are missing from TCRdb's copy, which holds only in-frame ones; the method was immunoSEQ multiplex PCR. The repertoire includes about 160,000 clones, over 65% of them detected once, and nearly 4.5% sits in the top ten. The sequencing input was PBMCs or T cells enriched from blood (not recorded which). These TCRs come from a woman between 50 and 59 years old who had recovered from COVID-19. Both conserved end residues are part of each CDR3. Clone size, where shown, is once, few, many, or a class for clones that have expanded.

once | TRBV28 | CASSLSGDFYGYTF
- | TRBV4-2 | CASSQAQIQETQYF
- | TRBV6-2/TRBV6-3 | CASSYTYTDTQYF
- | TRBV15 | CATSRVGGAGETQYF
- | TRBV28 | CASSFGGGELFF
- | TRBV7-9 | CASSRQTDRERGYTF
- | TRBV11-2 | CASSGQDYTEAFF
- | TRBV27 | CASGIITGTGLSGYTF
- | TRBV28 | CASSWTGETEAFF
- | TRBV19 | CASTPDRYNEQFF
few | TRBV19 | CASSIRGGPGNIQYF
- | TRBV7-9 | CASRPKSALNSPLHF